The following is a T cell receptor beta chain sequence with its context. The antigen remains undetermined. Germline assignment: CDR1 SGHRS and CDR2 YFSETQ. Trimming took 4 bases from V and 5 from J, leaving 18 bases between them. The CDR3 extends over 15 amino acids. The data are from a study of tumor-infiltrating lymphocytes in localized non-small cell lung cancer. Findings and limits, study-wide: Different pieces of the same tissue went to different assays, confounding technical variation with intratumor heterogeneity. IM1 and IM2 tumors showed no difference in T-cell fraction. Higher tumor T cell infiltration than in uninvolved lung was supported by TCRbeta sequencing.

Here immunoSEQ multiplex PCR was the method, and the copy in TCRdb shows in-frame clones only, minus some. The sample consists of around 12,000 clones, roughly 80% of them appearing once. The receptor comes from a human donor with non-small cell lung cancer. The specimen was uninvolved lung tissue not adjacent to the tumor. V usage is TRBV5-1 and J usage is TRBJ1-1; D call uncertain. CDR3 nucleotides: TGCGCCAGCAGCCAAGCTGGTTTTACTGTGACTGAAGCTTTCTTT. Amino acid sequence: CASSQAGFTVTEAFF.